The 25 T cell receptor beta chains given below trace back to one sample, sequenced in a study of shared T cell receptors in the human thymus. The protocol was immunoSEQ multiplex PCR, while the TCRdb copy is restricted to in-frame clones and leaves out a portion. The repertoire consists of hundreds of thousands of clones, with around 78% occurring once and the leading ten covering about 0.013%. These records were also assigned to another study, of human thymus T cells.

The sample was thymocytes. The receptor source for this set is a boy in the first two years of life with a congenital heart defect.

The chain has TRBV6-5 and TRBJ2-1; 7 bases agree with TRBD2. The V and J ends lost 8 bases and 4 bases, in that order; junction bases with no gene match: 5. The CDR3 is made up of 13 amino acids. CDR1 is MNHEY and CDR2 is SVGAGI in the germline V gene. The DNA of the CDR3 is TGTGCCAGCCGGGACGGGGGGTACAATGAGCAGTTCTTC. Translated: CASRDGGYNEQFF.

This CDR3 is CASSPPSGFPYEQYF. In DNA, the CDR3 is TGTGCCAGCTCACCACCGTCGGGGTTTCCCTACGAGCAGTACTTC. The chain has TRBV18 and TRBJ2-7, with a possible D match to TRBD2 (5 bases). The CDR3 covers 15 residues. Per the germline V gene, CDR1 is KGHSH and CDR2 is LQKENI. V gave up 0 bases and J gave up 2 bases, with 11 bases separating them.

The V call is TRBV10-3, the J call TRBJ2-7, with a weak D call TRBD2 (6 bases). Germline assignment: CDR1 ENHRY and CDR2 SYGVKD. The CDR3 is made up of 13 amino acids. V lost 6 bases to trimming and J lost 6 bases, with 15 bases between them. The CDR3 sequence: CAIRTTSSGEQYF. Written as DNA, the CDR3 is TGTGCCATCAGGACGACTAGTTCGGGCGAGCAGTACTTC.

The CDR3 protein is CASSLLGTSRGEQYF. In DNA form, the CDR3 reads TGTGCCAGCAGCCTCCTCGGGACTAGTCGGGGAGAGCAGTACTTC. The rearrangement links TRBV7-2 to TRBJ2-7, with 8 bases fitting TRBD2. Looked up from germline, CDR1 is SGHTA and CDR2 is FQGNSA. V trimming: 5 bases; J trimming: 7 bases; junction bases outside the gene matches: 13. This CDR3 is built from 15 residues. Supplemented by reference TRBV7-2 and TRBJ2-7, the full variable domain reads GAGVSQSPSNKVTEKGKDVELRCDPISGHTALYWYRQSLGQGLEFLIYFQGNSAPDKSGLPSDRFSAERTGGSVSTLTIQRTQQEDSAVYLCASSLLGTSRGEQYFGPGTRLTVT.

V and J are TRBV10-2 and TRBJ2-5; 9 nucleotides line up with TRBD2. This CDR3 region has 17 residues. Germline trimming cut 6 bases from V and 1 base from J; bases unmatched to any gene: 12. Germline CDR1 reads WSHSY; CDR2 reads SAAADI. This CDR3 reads CASRPRTSAIFQETQYF. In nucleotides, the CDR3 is TGCGCCAGCAGGCCTAGGACTAGCGCCATCTTCCAAGAGACCCAGTACTTC.

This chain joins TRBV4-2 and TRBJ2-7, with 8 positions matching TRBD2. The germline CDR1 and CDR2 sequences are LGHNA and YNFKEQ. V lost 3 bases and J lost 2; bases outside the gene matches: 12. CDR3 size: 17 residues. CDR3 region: CASSQTLLADPAYEQYF. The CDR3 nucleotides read TGTGCCAGCAGCCAGACCCTACTAGCGGACCCCGCCTACGAGCAGTACTTC.

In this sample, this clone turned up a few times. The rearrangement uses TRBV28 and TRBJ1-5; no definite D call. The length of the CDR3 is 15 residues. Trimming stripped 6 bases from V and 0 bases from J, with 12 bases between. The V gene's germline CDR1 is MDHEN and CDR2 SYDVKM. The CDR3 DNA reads TGTGCCAGCAGACTGGGTGGGAGTAGCAATCAGCCCCAGCATTTT. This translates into CASRLGGSSNQPQHF.

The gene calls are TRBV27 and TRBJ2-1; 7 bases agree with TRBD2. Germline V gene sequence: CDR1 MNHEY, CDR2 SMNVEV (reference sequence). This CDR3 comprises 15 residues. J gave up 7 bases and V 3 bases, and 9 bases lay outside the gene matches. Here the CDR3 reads CASSFGGRAVNEQFF. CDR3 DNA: TGTGCCAGCAGTTTTGGTGGGAGGGCCGTGAATGAGCAGTTCTTC.

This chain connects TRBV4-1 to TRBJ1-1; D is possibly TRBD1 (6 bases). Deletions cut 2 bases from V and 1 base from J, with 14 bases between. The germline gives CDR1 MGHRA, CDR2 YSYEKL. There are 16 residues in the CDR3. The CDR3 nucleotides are TGCGCCAGCAGCCAAAAAACTTTAGGGGGGAACACTGAAGCTTTCTTT. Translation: CASSQKTLGGNTEAFF.

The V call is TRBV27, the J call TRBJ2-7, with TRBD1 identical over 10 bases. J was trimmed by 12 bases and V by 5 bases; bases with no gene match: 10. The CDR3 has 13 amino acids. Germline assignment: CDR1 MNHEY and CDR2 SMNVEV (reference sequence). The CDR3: CASSPRDRGPVYF. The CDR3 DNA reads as TGTGCCAGCAGTCCAAGAGACAGGGGGCCGGTGTACTTC.

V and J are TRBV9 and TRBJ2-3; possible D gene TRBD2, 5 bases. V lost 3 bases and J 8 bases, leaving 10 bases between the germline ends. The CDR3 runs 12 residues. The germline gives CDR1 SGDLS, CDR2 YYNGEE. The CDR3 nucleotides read TGTGCCAGCAGCGGTCGGGGAACTACGCAGTATTTT. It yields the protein CASSGRGTTQYF.

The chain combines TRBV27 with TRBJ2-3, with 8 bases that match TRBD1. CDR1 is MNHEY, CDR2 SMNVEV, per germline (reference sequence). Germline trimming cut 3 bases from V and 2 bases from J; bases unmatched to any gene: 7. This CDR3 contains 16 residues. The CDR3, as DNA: TGTGCCAGCAGTTTCCGCGGACAGGGTGACACAGATACGCAGTATTTT. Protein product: CASSFRGQGDTDTQYF.

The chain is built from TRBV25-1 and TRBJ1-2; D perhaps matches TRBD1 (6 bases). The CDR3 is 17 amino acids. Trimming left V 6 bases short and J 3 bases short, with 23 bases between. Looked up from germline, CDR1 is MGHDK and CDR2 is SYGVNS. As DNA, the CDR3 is TGTGCCAGCAGCGTAATAGGGGGAACGGGCAGGGACTATGGCTACACCTTC. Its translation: CASSVIGGTGRDYGYTF.

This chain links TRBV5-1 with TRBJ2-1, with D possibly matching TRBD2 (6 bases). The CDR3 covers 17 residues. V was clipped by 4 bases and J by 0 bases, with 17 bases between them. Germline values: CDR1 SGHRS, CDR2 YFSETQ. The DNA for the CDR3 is TGCGCCAGCAGCGCTTCGGGACTCCGAAGCTCCTACAATGAGCAGTTCTTC. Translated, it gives CASSASGLRSSYNEQFF.

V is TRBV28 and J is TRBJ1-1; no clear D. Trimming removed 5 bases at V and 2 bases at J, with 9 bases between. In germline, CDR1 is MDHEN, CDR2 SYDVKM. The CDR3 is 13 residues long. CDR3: CASSRPGNTEAFF. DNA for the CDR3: TGTGCCAGCAGTCGCCCCGGTAACACTGAAGCTTTCTTT.

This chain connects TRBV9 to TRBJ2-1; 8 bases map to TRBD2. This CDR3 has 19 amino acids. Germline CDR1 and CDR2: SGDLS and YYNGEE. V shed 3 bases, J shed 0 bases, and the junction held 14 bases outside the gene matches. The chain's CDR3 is CASSGGELAAYSSYNEQFF. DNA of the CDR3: TGTGCCAGCAGCGGGGGGGAACTAGCGGCATACAGCTCCTACAATGAGCAGTTCTTC.

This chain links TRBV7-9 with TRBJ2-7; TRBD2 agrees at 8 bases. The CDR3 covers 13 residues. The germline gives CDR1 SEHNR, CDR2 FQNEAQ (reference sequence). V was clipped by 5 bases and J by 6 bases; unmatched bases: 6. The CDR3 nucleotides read TGTGCCAGCAGCGCTCCGGGGGGGGGCGAGCAGTACTTC. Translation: CASSAPGGGEQYF.

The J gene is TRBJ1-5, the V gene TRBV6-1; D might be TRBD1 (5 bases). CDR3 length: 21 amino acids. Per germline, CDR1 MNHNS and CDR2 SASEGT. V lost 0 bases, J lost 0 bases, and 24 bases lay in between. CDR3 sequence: CASSEAFRNSRGDYSNQPQHF. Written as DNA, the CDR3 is TGTGCCAGCAGTGAAGCGTTTAGGAACAGCCGGGGGGATTATAGCAATCAGCCCCAGCATTTT.

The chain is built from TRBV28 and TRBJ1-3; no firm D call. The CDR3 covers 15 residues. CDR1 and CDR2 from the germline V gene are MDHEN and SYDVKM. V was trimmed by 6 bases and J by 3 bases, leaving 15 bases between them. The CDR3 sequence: CASSPTPECGNTIYF. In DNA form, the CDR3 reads TGTGCCAGCAGCCCAACCCCGGAGTGTGGAAACACCATATATTTT.

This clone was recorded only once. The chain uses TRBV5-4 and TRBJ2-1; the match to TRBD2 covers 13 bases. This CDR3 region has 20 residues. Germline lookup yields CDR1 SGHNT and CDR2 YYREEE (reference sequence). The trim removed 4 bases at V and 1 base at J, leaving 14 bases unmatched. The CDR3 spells CASSPSRLAGGPESYNEQFF. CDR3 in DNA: TGTGCCAGCAGCCCCTCTCGACTAGCGGGAGGCCCCGAGTCCTACAATGAGCAGTTCTTC. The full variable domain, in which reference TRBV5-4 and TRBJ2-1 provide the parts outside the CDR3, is ETGVTQSPTHLIKTRGQQVTLRCSSQSGHNTVSWYQQALGQGPQFIFQYYREEENGRGNFPPRFSGLQFPNYSSELNVNALELDDSALYLCASSPSRLAGGPESYNEQFFGPGTRLTVL.

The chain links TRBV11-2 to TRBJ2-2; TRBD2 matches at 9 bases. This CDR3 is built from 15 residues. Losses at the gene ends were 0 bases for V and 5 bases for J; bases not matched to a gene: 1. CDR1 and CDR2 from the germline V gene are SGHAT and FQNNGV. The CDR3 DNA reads TGTGCCAGCAGCTTAGAGCGGGAGGGTACCGGGGAGCTGTTTTTT. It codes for CASSLEREGTGELFF.

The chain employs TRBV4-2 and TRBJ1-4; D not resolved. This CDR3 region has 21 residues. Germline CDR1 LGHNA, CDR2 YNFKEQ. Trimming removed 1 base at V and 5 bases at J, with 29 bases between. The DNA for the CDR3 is TGTGCCAGCAGCCAAGTTTCCCTCCGTCGGCCGAAACCTATGAGGAATGAAAAACTGTTTTTT. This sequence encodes CASSQVSLRRPKPMRNEKLFF.

The CDR3 sequence is CSANRYGEQYF. In nucleotides, the CDR3 is TGCAGTGCTAACAGGTATGGCGAGCAGTACTTC. The chain has TRBV20-1 and TRBJ2-7; TRBD1 might be the D (5 bases). Germline assignment: CDR1 DFQATT and CDR2 SNEGSKA (reference sequence). This CDR3 has 11 residues. The germline V and J ends were trimmed by 4 bases and 6 bases, with 10 bases remaining between them.

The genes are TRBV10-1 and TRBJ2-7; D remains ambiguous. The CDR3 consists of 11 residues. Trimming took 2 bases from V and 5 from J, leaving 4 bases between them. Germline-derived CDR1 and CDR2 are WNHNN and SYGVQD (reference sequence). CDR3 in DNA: TGCGCCAGCAGTGAGGGCCACGAGCAGTACTTC. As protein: CASSEGHEQYF.

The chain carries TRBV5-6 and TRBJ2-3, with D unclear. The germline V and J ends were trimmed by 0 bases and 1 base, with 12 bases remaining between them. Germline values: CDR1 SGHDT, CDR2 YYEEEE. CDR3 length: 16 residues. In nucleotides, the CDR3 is TGTGCCAGCAGCTTGGTGCGGCCATGGGGCACAGATACGCAGTATTTT. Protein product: CASSLVRPWGTDTQYF.